This TCR beta chain was identified during a study of blood T cell repertoires in COVID-19. Study summary: The samples span acute and convalescent COVID-19 from the United States, Italy and Spain. In each case, the material was cDNA or gDNA derived from T cells, B-cell-depleted T cells, or PBMCs.

TCRdb keeps only in-frame clones here, not all; method: immunoSEQ multiplex PCR. The repertoire holds about 76,000 clones, with roughly 90% as singletons. This clonotype was sampled from a human donor in a cohort sampled during active COVID-19. The sample comprised peripheral blood.

The CDR3 region is CASRQQGYEQYF. The CDR3 nucleotides read TGTGCCAGCAGACAACAGGGTTACGAGCAGTACTTC. The rearrangement joins TRBV5-8 to TRBJ2-7, with D possibly TRBD1 on 6 matching bases. V was pared by 5 bases and J by 4 bases, with 10 bases between. The germline V gene has CDR1 SGHTS and CDR2 YDEGEE. CDR3 length: 12 residues.